This T cell receptor beta chain was obtained from a study of cytomegalovirus exposure and HLA in healthy donors. CDR1 and CDR2 from the germline V gene are SGHVS and FNYEAQ. The CDR3 totals 15 residues. PCR used 60 Vbeta primers and 13 Jbeta primers. The repertoire was sequenced with immunoSEQ multiplex PCR; TCRdb's copy has only in-frame clones and lacks some. Of approximately 140,000 clones in the sample, about three quarters were seen once. V usage is TRBV7-6 and J usage is TRBJ2-3; the match to TRBD2 covers 8 bases. The source material was PBMCs. This sequence was found in a male donor in good health and CMV-seropositive. In DNA form, the CDR3 reads TGTGCAAGTCGCCCATCTACGGGGGGGCCACATACGCAGTATTTT. Its translation is CASRPSTGGPHTQYF.